This T cell receptor (beta chain) was obtained from a study of CD8 T cells in ankylosing spondylitis. Study outcomes and limitations: Researchers report that disease-linked clones proved CD8+ and relatively rare in peripheral blood.

With V trimmed by 3 bases and J by 4 bases, 8 bases remained unmatched. CDR1 is MGHDK and CDR2 is SYGVNS in the germline V gene. This CDR3 spans 16 amino acids. Quantitative 5'-RACE with molecular barcodes produced the TCR beta libraries. TCRdb independently ran MiXCR on the 5' RACE reads; one entry per CDR3 protein. The sample consists of some 250,000 distinct CDR3 sequences, 20% to 30% of them appearing once. Concerning this clonotype itself: Its target is not known.

The V and J genes are TRBV25-1 and TRBJ2-2; 7 nucleotides line up with TRBD1. The sample was blood, either unsorted or a sorted T cell fraction (not recorded which). The receptor comes from a male donor with ankylosing spondylitis or in good health (not recorded which). The CDR3 nucleotides are TGTGCCAGCAGTGACGTGACAGGGTATCCCACCGGGGAGCTGTTTTTT. Its translation is CASSDVTGYPTGELFF. The full variable domain, completed using reference TRBV25-1 and TRBJ2-2, is EADIYQTPRYLVIGTGKKITLECSQTMGHDKMYWYQQDPGMELHLIHYSYGVNSTEKGDLSSESTVSRIRTEHFPLTLESARPSHTSQYLCASSDVTGYPTGELFFGEGSRLTVL.